This is a list of T cell receptor beta chains from one sample in a study of long-term antiretroviral therapy in people with HIV. The assay was immunoSEQ multiplex PCR, and TCRdb's table has in-frame clones only and misses some. The table shows about 25,000 clones, with 86% occurring only once. Sequencing was performed on unsorted PBMCs, taken 1.2 years after starting antiretroviral therapy. The origin of the receptors is a man aged 50-60 years with HIV. Each CDR3 is given without its conserved first and last residue.

V: TRBV6-6; J: TRBJ1-1; CDR3: ASHPQVLTEAF
V: TRBV28; J: TRBJ2-7; CDR3: ASIAGGPKDEQY
V: TRBV6-5; J: TRBJ2-1; CDR3: ASSYSGGAAYNEQF
V: TRBV2; J: TRBJ1-2; CDR3: ASTETPPGGNYGYT
V: TRBV18; J: TRBJ1-2; CDR3: ASSPFGREDGYT
V: TRBV18; J: TRBJ1-3; CDR3: ASSPLPRDTIY
V: TRBV9; J: TRBJ2-7; CDR3: ASSVDTSYEQY
V: TRBV4-1; J: TRBJ2-1; CDR3: ASSPPGLGIREQF
V: TRBV7-9; J: TRBJ2-1; CDR3: ASSFNEQF
V: TRBV5-1; J: TRBJ1-1; CDR3: ASSLHLNTEAF
V: TRBV13; J: TRBJ1-1; CDR3: ASSLFAGPGGSEAF
V: TRBV30; J: TRBJ1-1; CDR3: AFSWTVAAF
V: TRBV5-6; J: TRBJ1-6; CDR3: ASTFRAGNSPLH
V: TRBV7-6; J: TRBJ1-2; CDR3: ASSSRDGYGYT
V: TRBV7-3; J: TRBJ2-2; CDR3: ASSSSPWPSGELF
V: TRBV19; J: TRBJ2-4; CDR3: ASSIDVGRTALAKNIQY
V: TRBV6-5; J: TRBJ2-3; CDR3: ASSSPGQGSDTQY
V: TRBV29-1; J: TRBJ2-1; CDR3: SVDGTSGGESYNEQF
V: TRBV29-1; J: TRBJ1-2; CDR3: SVDFPPGAGGANYGYT
V: TRBV7-9; J: TRBJ2-7; CDR3: ASSDSEGYEQY
V: TRBV7-3; J: TRBJ2-6; CDR3: ASSLTSGANVLT
V: TRBV28; J: TRBJ1-4; CDR3: ASSLGEKLF
V: TRBV6-4; J: TRBJ2-1; CDR3: ASSVSGEPYNEQF
V: TRBV5-4; J: TRBJ1-1; CDR3: ASSLSGGMAF
V: TRBV7-2; J: TRBJ2-3; CDR3: ASSLIGLITDTQY
V: TRBV7-6; J: TRBJ1-1; CDR3: ASSLEVGQVTTEAF
V: TRBV7-8; J: TRBJ1-1; CDR3: ASSRQSLSTEAF
V: TRBV7-2; J: TRBJ1-6; CDR3: ASRKTGEGNNSPLH
V: TRBV27; J: TRBJ2-1; CDR3: ASSSTDSYNEQF
V: TRBV7-6; J: TRBJ2-2; CDR3: ASARGSQNTGELF
V: TRBV7-8; J: TRBJ2-7; CDR3: ASNQGAQGYEQY
V: TRBV7-2; J: TRBJ2-7; CDR3: ASSPVRDSFFSTYEQY
V: TRBV4-1; J: TRBJ1-1; CDR3: ASSQPKRGTEAF
V: TRBV2; J: TRBJ1-1; CDR3: ASSPQGALNTEAF
V: TRBV10-3; J: TRBJ2-1; CDR3: AISESQASGDNNEQF
V: TRBV11-3; J: TRBJ2-2; CDR3: ASSLRERPGELF
V: TRBV6-6; J: TRBJ1-2; CDR3: ASSGYGYT
V: TRBV7-7; J: TRBJ2-7; CDR3: ASSLSGSYEQY
V: TRBV7-9; J: TRBJ2-7; CDR3: ASSLPRRPYEQY
V: TRBV2; J: TRBJ1-1; CDR3: ATKTDLNTEAF
V: TRBV4-3; J: TRBJ2-1; CDR3: ASSQAGNNEQF
V: TRBV28; J: TRBJ2-7; CDR3: ASRSVSYVSYEQY
V: TRBV28; J: TRBJ1-1; CDR3: GAGGFTEAF
V: TRBV9; J: TRBJ1-2; CDR3: ASSVTSSNYGYT
V: TRBV6-5; J: TRBJ2-7; CDR3: ASTGPGQEPLEQY
V: TRBV7-2; J: TRBJ1-1; CDR3: ASSSFRGPNTEAF
V: TRBV7-9; J: TRBJ2-7; CDR3: ASSFGTAGVYEQY
V: TRBV4-1; J: TRBJ1-6; CDR3: ASRPDRASINSPLH
V: TRBV7-8; J: TRBJ2-7; CDR3: ASSLVSSGGVEQY
V: TRBV2; J: TRBJ1-1; CDR3: ASGRPPLNTEAF
V: TRBV9; J: TRBJ2-3; CDR3: ASSVMLGAGASDTQY
V: TRBV7-2; J: TRBJ2-7; CDR3: ASSLGLSVQDEQY
V: TRBV7-2; J: TRBJ2-7; CDR3: ASSPGQGAYEQY